The next 15 T cell receptor beta chains were all read from a single sample in a study of blood T cells in healthy people across ages. Then a second PCR, running roughly 7 to 11 cycles, was carried out with a sample-barcoded 5' primer and a J-beta primer mix. TCRdb analysed the 5' RACE reads with MiXCR anew, one entry per CDR3 protein. In the table there are approximately 880,000 distinct CDR3 sequences, under 50% of which are singletons. Sequenced: blood. The receptor set was obtained from a man aged 30 to 45 in good health.

This chain uses TRBV2 with TRBJ2-1; 7 bases agree with TRBD2. The V gene end was trimmed by 4 bases and the J gene end by 6 bases; junction bases not matched to a gene: 9. The CDR3 is 15 amino acids. Germline assignment: CDR1 SNHLY and CDR2 FYNNEI. The CDR3 loop reads CASSGGGGGFNEQFF. CDR3 sequence (DNA): TGTGCCAGCAGTGGTGGTGGCGGGGGTTTCAATGAGCAGTTCTTC. Full variable domain (outside the CDR3, taken from reference TRBV2 and TRBJ2-1): EPEVTQTPSHQVTQMGQEVILRCVPISNHLYFYWYRQILGQKVEFLVSFYNNEISEKSEIFDDQFSVERPDGSNFTLKIRSTKLEDSAMYFCASSGGGGGFNEQFFGPGTRLTVL.

The V and J genes are TRBV20-1 and TRBJ1-6, with unresolved D. V lost 3 bases and J 9 bases, leaving 15 bases between the germline ends. CDR1 is DFQATT, CDR2 SNEGSKA, per germline (reference sequence). This CDR3 is 14 amino acids long. CDR3 region: CSARGPQMGSPLHF. The CDR3 nucleotides are TGCAGTGCTAGGGGCCCCCAAATGGGTTCACCCCTCCACTTT.

The chain uses TRBV27 and TRBJ1-4, with D unresolved. This CDR3 contains 12 residues. The germline V gene has CDR1 MNHEY and CDR2 SMNVEV (reference sequence). Trimming took 2 bases from V and 3 from J, leaving 1 base between them. The CDR3 here is CASSLPNEKLFF. The CDR3 DNA sequence: TGTGCCAGCAGTTTACCTAATGAAAAACTGTTTTTT.

Details on this clonotype: A read error may account for a junction end that differs from germline. The gene calls are TRBV11-3 and TRBJ2-1; D unresolved. CDR1 is SGHNT and CDR2 is YENEEA in the germline V gene. The CDR3 has 16 residues. In nucleotides, the CDR3 is TGTGCCAACAGCCCCAATTTGGGAACTGCGATCCATGAGCAGTTCTTC. Protein sequence: CANSPNLGTAIHEQFF.

This chain uses TRBV7-2 with TRBJ2-7; D remains ambiguous. Trimming removed 5 bases at V and 0 bases at J, with 14 bases between. CDR3 length: 15 amino acids. Germline V gene sequence: CDR1 SGHTA, CDR2 FQGNSA. CDR3 nucleotide sequence: TGTGCCAGCAGCCGATCGTCCGGCAGCTCCTACGAGCAGTACTTC. Its translation is CASSRSSGSSYEQYF.

The chain carries TRBV5-6 and TRBJ1-6, with D perhaps matching TRBD1 (5 bases). CDR3 length: 16 residues. V lost 1 base, J lost 10 bases, and 18 bases lay in between. Germline V gene lookup returns CDR1 SGHDT and CDR2 YYEEEE. The CDR3 nucleotides are TGTGCCAGCAGCTTGTCCCATGGGGGACCCTACTCACCCCTCCACTTT. It yields the protein CASSLSHGGPYSPLHF.

This clonotype has more than one count but fewer than ten. The rearrangement links TRBV4-2 to TRBJ2-3; either TRBD1 or TRBD2 may supply D (6 bases each). The CDR3 consists of 16 residues. V was clipped by 1 base and J by 0 bases, with 11 bases between them. CDR1 is LGHNA, CDR2 YNFKEQ, per germline. CDR3 in DNA: TGTGCCAGCAGCCAAGGAACGGGGGCAAGCACAGATACGCAGTATTTT. As protein: CASSQGTGASTDTQYF.

This clonotype was seen only a few times. This chain uses TRBV7-9 with TRBJ1-4; no clear D gene. Germline loops: CDR1 SEHNR, CDR2 FQNEAQ (reference sequence). The CDR3 sequence is 16 residues long. V dropped 4 bases and J dropped 0 bases, with 12 bases sitting between them. The CDR3 DNA reads TGTGCCAGCAGCTCAACAGCGATTGCAACTAATGAAAAACTGTTTTTT. Its translation is CASSSTAIATNEKLFF.

This clonotype was recorded a few times. The chain links TRBV27 to TRBJ2-3; D gene uncertain. This CDR3 comprises 12 residues. Trimming pared 4 bases from V and 6 bases from J, leaving 8 bases between. Germline CDR1 is MNHEY and CDR2 is SMNVEV (reference sequence). In nucleotides, the CDR3 is TGTGCCAGCAGTTCCTGGTCGGATACGCAGTATTTT. Protein sequence: CASSSWSDTQYF.

The genes are TRBV20-1 and TRBJ1-6, with a weak D call TRBD1 (5 bases). CDR1 is DFQATT, CDR2 SNEGSKA, per germline (reference sequence). CDR3 length equals 15 residues. V lost 1 base and J lost 4, with 11 bases in between. For the CDR3, the DNA is TGCAGTGCTAGAGCCGGGACGGGGTATAATTCACCCCTCCACTTT. Its protein is CSARAGTGYNSPLHF.

This clonotype turned up a few times. CDR3 region: CSVEEGRLSNEQFF. The CDR3 nucleotides read TGCAGCGTTGAAGAGGGGAGGTTGTCCAATGAGCAGTTCTTC. This chain joins TRBV29-1 and TRBJ2-1; a weak D match, TRBD2 (6 bases). Germline CDR1 and CDR2: SQVTM and ANQGSEA. The V end lost 0 bases, the J end lost 6 bases, and 12 bases lay between the germline ends. The CDR3 is 14 residues long.

There are a few counts of this clonotype. J is TRBJ2-2 and V is TRBV12-3 or TRBV12-4; no clear D. The V end lost 3 bases, the J end lost 6 bases, and 5 bases lay between the germline ends. This CDR3 has 12 residues. CDR3 bases: TGTGCCAGCAGTTTTTATTCCGGGGAGCTGTTTTTT. This gives the protein CASSFYSGELFF.

V is TRBV20-1 and J is TRBJ1-6, with D possibly matching TRBD1 (5 bases). Germline CDR1 DFQATT, CDR2 SNEGSKA (reference sequence). The CDR3 is made up of 15 amino acids. Trimming cost V 1 base and J 6 bases, with 13 bases left between them. The DNA of the CDR3 is TGCAGTGCTAGAGGATTCAGGGTTATTAATTCACCCCTCCACTTT. Translation gives CSARGFRVINSPLHF.

This clonotype was found many times. V usage is TRBV4-1 and J usage is TRBJ1-5; TRBD1 agrees at 9 bases. The CDR3 has 16 residues. Germline V gives CDR1 MGHRA, CDR2 YSYEKL. The J segment lost 5 bases and the V segment lost 0 bases, leaving 5 bases of the junction unmatched. The CDR3 bases are TGCGCCAGCAGCCAAGATGGTACAGGGGGCGATCAGCCCCAGCATTTT. Translated, it gives CASSQDGTGGDQPQHF.

This clonotype was seen a handful of times. This rearrangement joins TRBV4-1 to TRBJ2-3; 12 bases match TRBD2. V lost 0 bases and J lost 4; bases outside the gene matches: 8. The CDR3 is made up of 18 amino acids. Germline lookup yields CDR1 MGHRA and CDR2 YSYEKL. CDR3 region: CASSQDPSGGASPDTQYF. The CDR3 coding sequence is TGCGCCAGCAGCCAAGATCCTAGCGGGGGGGCATCCCCAGATACGCAGTATTTT.